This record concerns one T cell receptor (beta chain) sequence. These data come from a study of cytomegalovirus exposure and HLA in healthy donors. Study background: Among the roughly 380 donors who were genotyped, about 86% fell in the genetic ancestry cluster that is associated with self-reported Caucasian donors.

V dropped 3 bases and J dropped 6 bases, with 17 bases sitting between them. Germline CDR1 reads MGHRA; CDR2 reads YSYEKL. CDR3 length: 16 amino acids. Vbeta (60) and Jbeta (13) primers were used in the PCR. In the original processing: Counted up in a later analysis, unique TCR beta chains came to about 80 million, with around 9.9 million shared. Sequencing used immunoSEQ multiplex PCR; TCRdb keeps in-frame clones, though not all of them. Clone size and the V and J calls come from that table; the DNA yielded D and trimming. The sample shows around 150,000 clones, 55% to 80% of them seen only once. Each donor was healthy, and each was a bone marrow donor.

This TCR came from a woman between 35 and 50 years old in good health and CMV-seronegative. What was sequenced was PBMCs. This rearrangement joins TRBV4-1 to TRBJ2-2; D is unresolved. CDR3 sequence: CASSQVLQRNSGELFF. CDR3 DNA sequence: TGCGCCAGCAGCCAGGTCCTACAGAGAAACTCCGGGGAGCTGTTTTTT.